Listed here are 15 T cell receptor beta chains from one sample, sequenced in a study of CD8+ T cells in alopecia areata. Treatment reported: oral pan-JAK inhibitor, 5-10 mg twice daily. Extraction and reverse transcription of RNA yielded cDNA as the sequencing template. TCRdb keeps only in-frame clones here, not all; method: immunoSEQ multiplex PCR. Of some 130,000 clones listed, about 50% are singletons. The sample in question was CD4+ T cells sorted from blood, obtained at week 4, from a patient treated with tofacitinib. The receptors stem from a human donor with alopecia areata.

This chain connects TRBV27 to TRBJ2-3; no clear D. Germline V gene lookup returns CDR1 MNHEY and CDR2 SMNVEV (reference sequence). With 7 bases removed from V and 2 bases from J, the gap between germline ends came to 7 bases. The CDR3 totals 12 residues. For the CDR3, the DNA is TGTGCCAGCACGGATGTCACAGATACGCAGTATTTT. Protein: CASTDVTDTQYF.

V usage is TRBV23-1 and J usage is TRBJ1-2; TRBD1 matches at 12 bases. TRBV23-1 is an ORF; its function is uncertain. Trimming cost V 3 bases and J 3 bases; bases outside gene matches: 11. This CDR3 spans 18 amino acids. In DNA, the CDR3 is TGCGCCAGCAGTCATAGTCAGGGACAGGGGGCGTTCGACTATGGCTACACCTTC. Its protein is CASSHSQGQGAFDYGYTF.

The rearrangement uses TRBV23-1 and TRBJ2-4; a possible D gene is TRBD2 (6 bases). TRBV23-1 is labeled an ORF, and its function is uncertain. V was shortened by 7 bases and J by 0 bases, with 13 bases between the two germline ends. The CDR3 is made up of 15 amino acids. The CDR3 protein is CASNRRGLAKNIQYF. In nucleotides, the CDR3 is TGCGCCAGCAACCGACGGGGACTAGCCAAAAACATTCAGTACTTC.

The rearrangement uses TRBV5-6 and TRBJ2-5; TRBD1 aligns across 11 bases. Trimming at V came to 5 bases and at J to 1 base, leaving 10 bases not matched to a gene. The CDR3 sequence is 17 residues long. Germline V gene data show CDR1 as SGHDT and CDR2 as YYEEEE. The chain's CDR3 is CASSIWDRGYSQETQYF. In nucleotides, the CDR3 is TGTGCCAGCAGTATCTGGGACAGGGGGTACTCCCAAGAGACCCAGTACTTC.

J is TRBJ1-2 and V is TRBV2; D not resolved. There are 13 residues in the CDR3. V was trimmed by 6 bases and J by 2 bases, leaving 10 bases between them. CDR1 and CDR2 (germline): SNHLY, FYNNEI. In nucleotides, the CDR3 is TGTGCCAGCAGCGGCAGTCCCAACTATGGCTACACCTTC. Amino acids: CASSGSPNYGYTF.

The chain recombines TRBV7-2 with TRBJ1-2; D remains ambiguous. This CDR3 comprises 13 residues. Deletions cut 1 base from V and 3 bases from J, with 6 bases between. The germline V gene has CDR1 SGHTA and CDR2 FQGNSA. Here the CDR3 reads CASSLGRDYGYTF. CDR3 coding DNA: TGTGCCAGCAGCTTAGGCCGGGACTATGGCTACACCTTC.

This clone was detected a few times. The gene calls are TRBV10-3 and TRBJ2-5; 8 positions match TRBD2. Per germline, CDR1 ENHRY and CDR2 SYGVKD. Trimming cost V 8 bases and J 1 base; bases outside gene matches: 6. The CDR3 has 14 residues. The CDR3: CAIGARGGQETQYF. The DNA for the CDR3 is TGTGCCATCGGAGCACGGGGGGGCCAAGAGACCCAGTACTTC.

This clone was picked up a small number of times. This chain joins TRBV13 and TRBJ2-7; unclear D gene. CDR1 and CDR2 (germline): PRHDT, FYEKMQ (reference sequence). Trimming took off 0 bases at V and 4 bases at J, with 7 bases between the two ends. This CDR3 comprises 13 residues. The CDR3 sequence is CASSLGLRYEQYF. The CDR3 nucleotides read TGTGCCAGCAGCTTAGGCCTGAGATACGAGCAGTACTTC.

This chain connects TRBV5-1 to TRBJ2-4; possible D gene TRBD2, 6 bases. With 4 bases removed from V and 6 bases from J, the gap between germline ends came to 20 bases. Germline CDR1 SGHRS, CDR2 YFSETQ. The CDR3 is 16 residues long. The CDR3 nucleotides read TGCGCCAGCAGCCGAACCACTGGGGGGATGGTAAACATTCAGTACTTC. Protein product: CASSRTTGGMVNIQYF. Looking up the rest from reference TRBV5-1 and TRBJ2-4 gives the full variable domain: KAGVTQTPRYLIKTRGQQVTLSCSPISGHRSVSWYQQTPGQGLQFLFEYFSETQRNKGNFPGRFSGRQFSNSRSEMNVSTLELGDSALYLCASSRTTGGMVNIQYFGAGTRLSVL.

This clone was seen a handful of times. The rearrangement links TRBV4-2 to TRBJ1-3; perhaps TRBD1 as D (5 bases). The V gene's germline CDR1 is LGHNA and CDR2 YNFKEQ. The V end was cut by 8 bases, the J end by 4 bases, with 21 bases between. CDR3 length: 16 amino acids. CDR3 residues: CASALHQSGEGNTIYF. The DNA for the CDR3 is TGTGCCAGCGCCCTGCATCAGTCGGGGGAAGGAAACACCATATATTTT.

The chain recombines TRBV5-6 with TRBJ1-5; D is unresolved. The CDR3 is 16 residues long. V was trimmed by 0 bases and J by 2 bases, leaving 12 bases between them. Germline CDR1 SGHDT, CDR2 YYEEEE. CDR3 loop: CASSLGGLAGNQPQHF. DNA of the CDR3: TGTGCCAGCAGCTTGGGAGGGTTGGCCGGCAATCAGCCCCAGCATTTT. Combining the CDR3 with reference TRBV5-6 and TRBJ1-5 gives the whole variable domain DAGVTQSPTHLIKTRGQQVTLRCSPKSGHDTVSWYQQALGQGPQFIFQYYEEEERQRGNFPDRFSGHQFPNYSSELNVNALLLGDSALYLCASSLGGLAGNQPQHFGDGTRLSIL.

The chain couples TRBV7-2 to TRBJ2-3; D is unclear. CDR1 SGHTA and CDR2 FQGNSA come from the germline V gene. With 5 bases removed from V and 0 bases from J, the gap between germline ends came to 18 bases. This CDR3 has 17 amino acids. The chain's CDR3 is CASSAYHTGFSTDTQYF. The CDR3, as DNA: TGTGCCAGCAGCGCCTACCATACCGGGTTTAGCACAGATACGCAGTATTTT.

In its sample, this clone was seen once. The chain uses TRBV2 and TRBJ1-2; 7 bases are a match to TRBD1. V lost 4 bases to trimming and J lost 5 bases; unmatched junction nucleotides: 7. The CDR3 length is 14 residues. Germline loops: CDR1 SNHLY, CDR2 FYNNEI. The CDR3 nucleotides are TGTGCCAGCAGTGGGTCAGGGGGTCAGTATGGCTACACCTTC. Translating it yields CASSGSGGQYGYTF.

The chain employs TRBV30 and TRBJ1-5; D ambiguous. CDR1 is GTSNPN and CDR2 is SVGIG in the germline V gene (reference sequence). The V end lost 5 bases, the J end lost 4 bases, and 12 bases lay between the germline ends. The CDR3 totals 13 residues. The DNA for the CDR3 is TGTGCCTGGTCGAGGGTCGGGAATCAGCCCCAGCATTTT. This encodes CAWSRVGNQPQHF.

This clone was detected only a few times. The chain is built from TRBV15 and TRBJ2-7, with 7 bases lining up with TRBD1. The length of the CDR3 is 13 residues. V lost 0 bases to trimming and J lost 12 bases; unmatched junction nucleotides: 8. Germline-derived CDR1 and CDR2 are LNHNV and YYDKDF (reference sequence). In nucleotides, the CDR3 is TGTGCCACCAGCAGAGATGTGTACCGGGACAGGTACTTC. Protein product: CATSRDVYRDRYF.